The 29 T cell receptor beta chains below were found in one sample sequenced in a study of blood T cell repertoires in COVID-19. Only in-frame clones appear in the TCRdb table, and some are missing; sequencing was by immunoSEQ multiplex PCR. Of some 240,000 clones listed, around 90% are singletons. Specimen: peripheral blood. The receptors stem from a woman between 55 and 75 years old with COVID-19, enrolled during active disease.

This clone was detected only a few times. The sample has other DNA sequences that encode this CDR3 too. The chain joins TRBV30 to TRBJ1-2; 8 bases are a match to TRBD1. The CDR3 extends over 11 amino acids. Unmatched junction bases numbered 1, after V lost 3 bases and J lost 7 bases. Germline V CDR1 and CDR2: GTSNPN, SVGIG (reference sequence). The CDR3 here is CAWRTGVGYTF. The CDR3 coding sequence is TGTGCCTGGAGGACAGGGGTTGGCTACACCTTC.

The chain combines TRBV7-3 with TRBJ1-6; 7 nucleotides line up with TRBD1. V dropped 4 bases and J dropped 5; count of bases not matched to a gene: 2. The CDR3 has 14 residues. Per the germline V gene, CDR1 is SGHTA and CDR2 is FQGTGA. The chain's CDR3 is CASSSGTDNSPLHF. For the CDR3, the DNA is TGTGCCAGCAGCTCCGGGACAGATAATTCACCCCTCCACTTT. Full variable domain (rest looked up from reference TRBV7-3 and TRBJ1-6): GAGVSQTPSNKVTEKGKYVELRCDPISGHTALYWYRQSLGQGPEFLIYFQGTGAADDSGLPNDRFFAVRPEGSVSTLKIQRTERGDSAVYLCASSSGTDNSPLHFGNGTRLTVT.

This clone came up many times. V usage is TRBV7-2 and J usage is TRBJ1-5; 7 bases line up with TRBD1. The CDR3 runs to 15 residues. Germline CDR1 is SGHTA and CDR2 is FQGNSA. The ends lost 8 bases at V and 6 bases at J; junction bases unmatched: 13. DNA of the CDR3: TGTGCCAGCGGGTCAATAGGGGGCATTAGTCAGCCCCAGCATTTT. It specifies CASGSIGGISQPQHF.

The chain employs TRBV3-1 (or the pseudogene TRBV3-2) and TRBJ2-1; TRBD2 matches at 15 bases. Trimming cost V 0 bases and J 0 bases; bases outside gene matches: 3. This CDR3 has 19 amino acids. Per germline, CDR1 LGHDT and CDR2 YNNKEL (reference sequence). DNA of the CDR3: TGTGCCAGCAGCCAAGAGGGACTAGCGGGGGGAAGCTCCTACAATGAGCAGTTCTTC. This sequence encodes CASSQEGLAGGSSYNEQFF.

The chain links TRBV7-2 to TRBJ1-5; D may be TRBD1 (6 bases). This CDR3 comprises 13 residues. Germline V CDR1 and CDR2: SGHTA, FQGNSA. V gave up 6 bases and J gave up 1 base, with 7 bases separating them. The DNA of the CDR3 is TGTGCCAGCAGGAGGGGGAGCAATCAGCCCCAGCATTTT. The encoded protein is CASRRGSNQPQHF.

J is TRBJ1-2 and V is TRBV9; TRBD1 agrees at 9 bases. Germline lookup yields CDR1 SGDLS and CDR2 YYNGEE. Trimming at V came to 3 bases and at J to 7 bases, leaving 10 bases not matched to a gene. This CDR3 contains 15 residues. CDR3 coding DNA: TGTGCCAGCAGCGCCCTCGGGACAGGGTCGTCTGGCTACACCTTC. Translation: CASSALGTGSSGYTF.

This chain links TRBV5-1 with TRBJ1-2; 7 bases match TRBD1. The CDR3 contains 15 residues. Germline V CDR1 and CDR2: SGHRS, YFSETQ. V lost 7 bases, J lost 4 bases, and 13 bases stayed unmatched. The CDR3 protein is CASEPTGEGIYGYTF. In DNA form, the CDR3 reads TGCGCCAGCGAGCCCACAGGGGAAGGGATCTATGGCTACACCTTC.

The CDR3 DNA is TGTGCCAGCAGCGGTTCCGGGTCCCACGAGCAGTACTTC. Its protein is CASSGSGSHEQYF. The chain uses TRBV7-9 and TRBJ2-7; D is undetermined. The CDR3 consists of 13 residues. Germline CDR1 SEHNR, CDR2 FQNEAQ (reference sequence). V lost 5 bases to trimming and J lost 5 bases, with 13 bases between them.

The CDR3 DNA follows: TGTGCCAGCAGCCCTGGTAGTATGCATCAAAAAGAGACCCAGTACTTC. This encodes CASSPGSMHQKETQYF. The genes are TRBV3-1 (or the pseudogene TRBV3-2) and TRBJ2-5; no firm D call. V was trimmed by 4 bases and J by 3 bases, leaving 18 bases between them. This CDR3 is built from 16 residues. Germline CDR1 and CDR2: LGHDT and YNNKEL (reference sequence).

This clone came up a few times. The CDR3 DNA follows: TGCGCCAGCAGTGTGGGGGGGCGCAGGAACACTGAAGCTTTCTTT. It is translated as CASSVGGRRNTEAFF. The chain couples TRBV5-1 to TRBJ1-1; D may be TRBD1 (6 bases). CDR3 size: 15 residues. V lost 5 bases, J lost 1 base, and 15 bases lay in between. Looked up from germline, CDR1 is SGHRS and CDR2 is YFSETQ. Filled out from reference TRBV5-1 and TRBJ1-1, the complete variable domain reads KAGVTQTPRYLIKTRGQQVTLSCSPISGHRSVSWYQQTPGQGLQFLFEYFSETQRNKGNFPGRFSGRQFSNSRSEMNVSTLELGDSALYLCASSVGGRRNTEAFFGQGTRLTVV.

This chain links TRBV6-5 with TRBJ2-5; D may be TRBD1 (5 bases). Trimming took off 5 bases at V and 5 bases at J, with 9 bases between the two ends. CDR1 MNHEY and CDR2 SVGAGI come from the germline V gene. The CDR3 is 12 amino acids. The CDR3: CASSKGMETQYF. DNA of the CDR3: TGTGCCAGCAGTAAGGGGATGGAGACCCAGTACTTC.

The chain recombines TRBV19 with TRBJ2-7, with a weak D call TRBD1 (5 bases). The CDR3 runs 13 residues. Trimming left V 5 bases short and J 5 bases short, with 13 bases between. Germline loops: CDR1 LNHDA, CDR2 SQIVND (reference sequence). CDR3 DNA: TGTGCCAGTAGTTGGCAGGGTGGGAACGAGCAGTACTTC. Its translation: CASSWQGGNEQYF.

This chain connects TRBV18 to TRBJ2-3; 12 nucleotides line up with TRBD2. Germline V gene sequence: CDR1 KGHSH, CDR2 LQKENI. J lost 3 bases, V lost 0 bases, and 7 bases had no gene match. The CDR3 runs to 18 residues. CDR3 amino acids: CASSPPGLAGGVTDTQYF. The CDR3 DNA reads TGTGCCAGCTCACCACCCGGCCTAGCGGGGGGGGTGACAGATACGCAGTATTTT.

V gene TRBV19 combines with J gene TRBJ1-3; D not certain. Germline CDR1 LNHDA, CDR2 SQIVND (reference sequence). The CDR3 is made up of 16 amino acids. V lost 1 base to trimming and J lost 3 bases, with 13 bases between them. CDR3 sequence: CASSIGWRSGGNTIYF. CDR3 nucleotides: TGTGCCAGTAGTATAGGGTGGCGGAGTGGTGGAAACACCATATATTTT.

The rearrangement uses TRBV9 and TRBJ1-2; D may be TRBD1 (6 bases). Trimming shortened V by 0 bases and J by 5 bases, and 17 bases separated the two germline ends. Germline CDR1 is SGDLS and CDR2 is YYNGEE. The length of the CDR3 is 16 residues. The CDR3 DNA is TGTGCCAGCAGCGTAGGCCCCATGGGGGCTCGATATGGCTACACCTTC. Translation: CASSVGPMGARYGYTF.

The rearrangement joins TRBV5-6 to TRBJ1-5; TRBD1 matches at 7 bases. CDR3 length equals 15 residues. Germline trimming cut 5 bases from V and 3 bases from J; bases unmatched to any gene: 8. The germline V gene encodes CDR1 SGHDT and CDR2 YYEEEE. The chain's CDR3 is CASSFTGVDNQPQHF. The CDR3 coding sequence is TGTGCCAGCAGTTTCACAGGGGTTGACAATCAGCCCCAGCATTTT.

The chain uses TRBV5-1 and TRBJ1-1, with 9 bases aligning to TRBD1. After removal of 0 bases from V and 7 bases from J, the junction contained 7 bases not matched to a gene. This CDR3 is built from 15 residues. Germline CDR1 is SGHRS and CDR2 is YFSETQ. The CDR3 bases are TGCGCCAGCAGCTTGGAGGGACAGGGACTCGATGAAGCTTTCTTT. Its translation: CASSLEGQGLDEAFF.

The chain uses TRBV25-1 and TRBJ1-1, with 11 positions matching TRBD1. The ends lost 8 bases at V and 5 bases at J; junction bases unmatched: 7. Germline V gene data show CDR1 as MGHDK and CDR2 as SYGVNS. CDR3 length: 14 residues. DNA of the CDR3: TGTGCCAGCGAGGGACAGGGGGTGTTTACTGAAGCTTTCTTT. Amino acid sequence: CASEGQGVFTEAFF.

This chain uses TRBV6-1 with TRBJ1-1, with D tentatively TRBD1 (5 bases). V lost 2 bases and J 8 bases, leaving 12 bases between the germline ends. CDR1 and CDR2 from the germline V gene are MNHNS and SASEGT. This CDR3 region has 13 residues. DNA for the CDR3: TGTGCCAGCAGTGAACCGCAGGGAAAGGAAGCTTTCTTT. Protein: CASSEPQGKEAFF.

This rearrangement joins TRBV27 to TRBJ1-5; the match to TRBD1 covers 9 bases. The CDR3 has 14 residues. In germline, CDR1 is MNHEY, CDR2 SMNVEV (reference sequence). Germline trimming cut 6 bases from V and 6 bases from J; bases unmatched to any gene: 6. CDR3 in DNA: TGTGCCAGCAGCCAAGGGACAGGGCTTCAGCCCCAGCATTTT. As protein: CASSQGTGLQPQHF.

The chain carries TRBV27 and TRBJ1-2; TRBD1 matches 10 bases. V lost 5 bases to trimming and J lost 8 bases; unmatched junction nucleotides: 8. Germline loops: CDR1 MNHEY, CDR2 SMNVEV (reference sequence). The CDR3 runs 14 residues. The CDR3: CASSPRQGAWGYTF. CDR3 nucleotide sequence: TGTGCCAGCAGTCCGCGACAGGGGGCGTGGGGCTACACCTTC.

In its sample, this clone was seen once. The CDR3, as DNA: TGTGCCAGTAGTACGGGACAGGGGGCCTACGAGCAGTACTTC. Translated: CASSTGQGAYEQYF. The rearrangement uses TRBV19 and TRBJ2-7; 11 bases are shared with TRBD1. From germline, CDR1 is LNHDA and CDR2 SQIVND (reference sequence). V lost 4 bases and J lost 2; bases outside the gene matches: 1. The CDR3 runs to 14 residues.

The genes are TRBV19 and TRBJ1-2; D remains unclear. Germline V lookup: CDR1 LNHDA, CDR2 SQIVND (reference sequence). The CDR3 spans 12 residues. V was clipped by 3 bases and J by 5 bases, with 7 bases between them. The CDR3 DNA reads TGTGCCAGTAGTATTGAGAGATATGGCTACACCTTC. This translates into CASSIERYGYTF. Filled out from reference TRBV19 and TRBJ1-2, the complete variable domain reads DGGITQSPKYLFRKEGQNVTLSCEQNLNHDAMYWYRQDPGQGLRLIYYSQIVNDFQKGDIAEGYSVSREKKESFPLTVTSAQKNPTAFYLCASSIERYGYTFGSGTRLTVV.

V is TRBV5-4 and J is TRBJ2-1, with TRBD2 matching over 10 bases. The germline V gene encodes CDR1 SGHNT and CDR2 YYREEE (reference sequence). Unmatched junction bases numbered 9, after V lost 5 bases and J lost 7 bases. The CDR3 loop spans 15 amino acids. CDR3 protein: CASSPQRGGNNEQFF. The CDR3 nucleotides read TGTGCCAGCAGTCCACAGCGGGGGGGCAATAATGAGCAGTTCTTC.

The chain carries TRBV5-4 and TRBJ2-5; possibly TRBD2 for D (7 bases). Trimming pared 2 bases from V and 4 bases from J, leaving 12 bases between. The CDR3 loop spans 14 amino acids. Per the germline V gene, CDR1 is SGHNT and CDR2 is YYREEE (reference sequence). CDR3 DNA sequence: TGTGCCAGCAGCTTTAAGGGGGGGCGAGAGACCCAGTACTTC. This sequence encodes CASSFKGGRETQYF.

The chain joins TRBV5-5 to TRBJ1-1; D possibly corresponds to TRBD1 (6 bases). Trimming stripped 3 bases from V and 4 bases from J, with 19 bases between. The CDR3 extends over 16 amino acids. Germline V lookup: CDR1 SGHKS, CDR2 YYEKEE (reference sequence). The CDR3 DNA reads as TGTGCCAGCAGCTGGGCGGCCGGGGAAGGGGGCACTGAAGCTTTCTTT. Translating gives CASSWAAGEGGTEAFF.

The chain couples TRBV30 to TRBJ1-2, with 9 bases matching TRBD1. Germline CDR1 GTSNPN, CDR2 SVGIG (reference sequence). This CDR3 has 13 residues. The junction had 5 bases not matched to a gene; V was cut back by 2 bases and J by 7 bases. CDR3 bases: TGTGCCTGGAGTCCGGACAGGGGTACTGGCTACACCTTC. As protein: CAWSPDRGTGYTF.

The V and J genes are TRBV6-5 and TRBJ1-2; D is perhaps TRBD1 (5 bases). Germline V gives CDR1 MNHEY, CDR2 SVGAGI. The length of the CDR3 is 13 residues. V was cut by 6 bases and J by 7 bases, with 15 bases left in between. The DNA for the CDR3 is TGTGCCAGCAGGGCGGGGACGTCAGGTGGCTACACCTTC. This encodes CASRAGTSGGYTF.

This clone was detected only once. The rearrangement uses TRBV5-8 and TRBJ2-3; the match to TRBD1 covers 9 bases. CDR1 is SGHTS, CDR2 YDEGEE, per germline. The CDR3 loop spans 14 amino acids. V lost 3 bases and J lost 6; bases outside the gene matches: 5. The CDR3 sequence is CASSSGQGRDTQYF. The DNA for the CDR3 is TGTGCCAGCAGCTCGGGACAGGGCCGGGATACGCAGTATTTT.